This T cell receptor (beta chain) is from a study of blood T cell repertoires in COVID-19. Across the whole study: Specimens from acute and convalescent COVID-19 originated in the United States, Italy and Spain. T cells, B-cell-depleted T cells, or PBMCs supplied cDNA or gDNA.

Generated by immunoSEQ multiplex PCR, the TCRdb table keeps only in-frame clones and is missing some. The table has about 250,000 clones, about 82% seen once. V lost 4 bases, J lost 1 base, and 17 bases lay in between. The CDR3 length is 16 residues. The germline V gene encodes CDR1 SGHRS and CDR2 YFSETQ. This receptor was obtained from a woman aged 80 or over with COVID-19, enrolled during active disease. V usage is TRBV5-1 and J usage is TRBJ2-5; the D gene is possibly TRBD2 (5 bases). The sample was peripheral blood. The DNA for the CDR3 is TGCGCCAGCAGCCTCCCCGGGGTAAAGGGCCAAGAGACCCAGTACTTC. Encoded protein: CASSLPGVKGQETQYF.